This is a list of T cell receptor beta chains from one sample in a study of human T cells and chemical hapten exposure. TCRdb itself ran the RACE reads through MiXCR, one entry per CDR3 protein. The sample consists of around 190,000 distinct CDR3 sequences, about a fifth of them appearing once. This sample comprised whole blood, obtained in connection with sensitization to the hapten diphenylcyclopropenone (DPC). Every receptor here comes from a woman between 45 and 60 years old with alopecia areata. Some clones in this sample may be carry-over from other donors' samples. CDR3s include the opening cysteine and the closing phenylalanine or tryptophan. The order of the fields is J gene, V gene, clone size, D gene, CDR3 protein, CDR3 DNA. The D gene is left open where the match is weak. Clone size, where shown, is once, few, many, or a class for clones that have expanded.

TRBJ2-1	TRBV4-1	.	.	CASSQGAAKGSSYNEQFF	TGCGCCAGCAGCCAAGGCGCAGCTAAGGGTAGCTCCTACAATGAGCAGTTCTTC
TRBJ2-5	TRBV20-1	few	TRBD2	CSGAIRGREETQYF	TGCAGTGGCGCAATTCGCGGGAGAGAAGAGACCCAGTACTTC
TRBJ2-1	TRBV5-1	.	.	CASSPVRIQGWKDEQFF	TGCGCCAGCAGCCCTGTCCGTATACAGGGCTGGAAGGATGAGCAGTTCTTC
TRBJ2-7	TRBV6-5	few	.	CASSGVGVEAYEQYF	TGTGCCAGCAGTGGAGTAGGGGTTGAAGCCTACGAGCAGTACTTC
TRBJ2-2	TRBV4-2	.	TRBD2	CASSQESSGARELFF	TGTGCCAGCAGCCAAGAGTCTAGCGGTGCCCGGGAGCTGTTTTTT
TRBJ2-1	TRBV7-8	.	.	CASRSGVSSYNEQFF	TGTGCCAGCAGATCAGGGGTCAGCTCCTACAATGAGCAGTTCTTC
TRBJ2-7	TRBV20-1	few	.	CSARRLLYEQYF	TGCAGTGCTAGACGCTTGCTTTACGAGCAGTACTTC
TRBJ1-1	TRBV20-1	.	.	CSALHTEAFF	TGCAGTGCTCTGCACACTGAAGCTTTCTTT
TRBJ2-7	TRBV10-1	few	TRBD1	CASSSGTGETYEQYF	TGCGCCAGCAGCTCCGGGACAGGGGAAACCTACGAGCAGTACTTC
TRBJ2-5	TRBV5-1	.	.	CASSPSVGQETQYF	TGCGCCAGCAGCCCCAGCGTGGGACAAGAGACCCAGTACTTC
TRBJ1-4	TRBV7-9	many	.	CASSPLQALNEKLFF	TGTGCCAGCAGCCCATTACAGGCTCTTAATGAAAAACTGTTTTTT
TRBJ2-5	TRBV27	.	.	CASGRTATQETQYF	TGTGCCAGCGGGAGGACGGCAACGCAAGAGACCCAGTACTTC
TRBJ2-5	TRBV20-1	.	.	CSAETLQTGETQYF	TGCAGTGCTGAGACTCTACAAACCGGGGAGACCCAGTACTTC
TRBJ2-5	TRBV12-3/TRBV12-4	once	.	CASTFGVAETQYF	TGTGCCAGCACGTTCGGAGTGGCTGAGACCCAGTACTTC
TRBJ2-7	TRBV20-1	few	TRBD1	CSASLVTGGDYEQYF	TGCAGTGCTAGTCTTGTCACAGGGGGAGACTACGAGCAGTACTTC
TRBJ1-2	TRBV20-1	few	TRBD1	CSARWGQGAPNYGYTF	TGCAGTGCTAGGTGGGGACAGGGGGCCCCTAACTATGGCTACACCTTC
TRBJ2-7	TRBV5-8	.	TRBD1	CASSPGDRISEQYF	TGTGCCAGCAGCCCGGGGGACAGGATAAGCGAGCAGTACTTC
TRBJ2-5	TRBV7-9	few	TRBD1	CASTPGQGLETQYF	TGTGCCAGCACACCGGGACAGGGGTTAGAGACCCAGTACTTC
TRBJ2-1	TRBV20-1	.	.	CSASRGIFSSYNEQFF	TGCAGTGCTAGCAGGGGAATATTTAGCTCCTACAATGAGCAGTTCTTC
TRBJ2-7	TRBV7-9	few	.	CASSPSPYEQYF	TGTGCCAGCAGCCCTTCCCCCTACGAGCAGTACTTC
TRBJ2-1	TRBV9	few	.	CASSAAVYNEQFF	TGTGCCAGCAGCGCGGCGGTATACAATGAGCAGTTCTTC
TRBJ2-3	TRBV29-1	once	TRBD1	CSVVGGQGSPDTQYF	TGCAGCGTTGTGGGGGGACAGGGGTCCCCAGATACGCAGTATTTT
TRBJ2-1	TRBV20-1	many	TRBD1	CSTGQTSNEQFF	TGCAGCACGGGACAGACATCCAATGAGCAGTTCTTC
TRBJ1-1	TRBV15	.	.	CATSTLGGTTEAFF	TGTGCCACCAGCACCCTGGGGGGCACCACTGAAGCTTTCTTT
TRBJ2-3	TRBV3-1	few	TRBD2	CASSLRTSGTADTQYF	TGTGCCAGCAGCCTTCGGACTAGCGGGACTGCCGATACGCAGTATTTT
TRBJ1-1	TRBV3-1	few	.	CASSQGHQGGTEAFF	TGTGCCAGCAGCCAAGGTCATCAGGGTGGCACTGAAGCTTTCTTT
TRBJ2-3	TRBV25-1	.	.	CATTGDHTDTQYF	TGTGCCACCACGGGGGACCACACAGATACGCAGTATTTT
TRBJ2-5	TRBV20-1	few	.	CSAFFPSAAQETQYF	TGCAGTGCTTTCTTCCCTAGCGCTGCACAAGAGACCCAGTACTTC